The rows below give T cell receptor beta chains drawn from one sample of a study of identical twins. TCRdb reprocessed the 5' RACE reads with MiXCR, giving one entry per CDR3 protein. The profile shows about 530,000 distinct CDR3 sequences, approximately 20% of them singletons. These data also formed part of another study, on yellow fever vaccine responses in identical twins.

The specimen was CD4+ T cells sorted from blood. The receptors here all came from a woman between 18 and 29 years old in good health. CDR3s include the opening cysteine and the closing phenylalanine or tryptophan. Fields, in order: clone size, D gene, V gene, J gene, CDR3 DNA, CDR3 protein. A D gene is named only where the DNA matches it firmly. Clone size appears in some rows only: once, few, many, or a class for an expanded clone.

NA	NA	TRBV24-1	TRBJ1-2	TGTGCCACCAGTGTACCAGAAGAACCGACTGACTATGGCTACACCTTC	CATSVPEEPTDYGYTF
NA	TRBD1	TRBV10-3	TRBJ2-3	TGTGCCATCACCCCTCTTCGGGACAGAAGCACAGATACGCAGTATTTT	CAITPLRDRSTDTQYF
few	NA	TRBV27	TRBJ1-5	TGTGCCAGCAGTTTTCGGGGGCCCAGTAGCAATCAGCCCCAGCATTTT	CASSFRGPSSNQPQHF
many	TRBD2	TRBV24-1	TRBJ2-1	TGTGCCACCAGTGCCGCCGGGACTAGCACCCGAGATGAGCAGTTCTTC	CATSAAGTSTRDEQFF
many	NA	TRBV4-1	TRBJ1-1	TGTGCCAGCAGTCAGACAGGCATGAACACTGAAGCTTTCTTT	CASSQTGMNTEAFF
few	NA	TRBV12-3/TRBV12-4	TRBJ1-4	TGTGCCAGCACCACGGACGGCGGCCAACTGTTTTTT	CASTTDGGQLFF
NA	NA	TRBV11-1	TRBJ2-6	TGTGCCAGCAGCTCCCTCAACCCGGGGTTCCTCTCTGGGGCCAACGTCCTGACTTTC	CASSSLNPGFLSGANVLTF
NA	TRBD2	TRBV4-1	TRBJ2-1	TGCGCCAGCAGCCGAGGACTAGCGGGAGGAATCTACAATGAGCAGTTCTTC	CASSRGLAGGIYNEQFF
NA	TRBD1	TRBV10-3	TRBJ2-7	TGTGCCATCAGTTCTGAGGGGGCAACCGAGCAGTACTTC	CAISSEGATEQYF
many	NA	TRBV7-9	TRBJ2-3	TGTGCCAGCAGCCTGGGGGTTAGCACAGATACGCAGTATTTT	CASSLGVSTDTQYF
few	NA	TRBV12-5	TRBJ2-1	TGTGCTAGTGGCAAGACAGTGATGGGCCGAACCTACAATGAGCAGTTCTTC	CASGKTVMGRTYNEQFF
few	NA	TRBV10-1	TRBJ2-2	TGCGCCAGCACCCGACAGTTGGACACCGGGGAGCTGTTTTTT	CASTRQLDTGELFF
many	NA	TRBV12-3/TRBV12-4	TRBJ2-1	TGTGCCAGCACCATTAGGGGGTCAGCTGAGCAGTTCTTC	CASTIRGSAEQFF
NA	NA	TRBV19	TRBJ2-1	TGTGCCAGTAGTATGCCCCATAGTTCCTACAATGAGCAGTTCTTC	CASSMPHSSYNEQFF
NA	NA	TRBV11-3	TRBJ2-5	TGTGCCAGCGCACGGGGCGGTAGGATCCAAGAGACCCAGTACTTC	CASARGGRIQETQYF
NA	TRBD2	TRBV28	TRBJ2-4	TGTGCCAGCAGGGTCGGGGGGGGAAACATCTTTCAGTACTTC	CASRVGGGNIFQYF
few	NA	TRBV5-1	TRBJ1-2	TGCGCCAGCAGCTTGGCCCTTGGGGGCAACTATGGCTACACCTTC	CASSLALGGNYGYTF
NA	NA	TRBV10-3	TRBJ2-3	TGTGCCATCACGAGGGAAGATACGCAGTATTTT	CAITREDTQYF
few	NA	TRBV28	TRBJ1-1	TGTGCCAGCAGGCGACACACACAGGTGAACACTGAAGCTTTCTTT	CASRRHTQVNTEAFF
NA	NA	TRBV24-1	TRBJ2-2	TGTGCCACCAGTGATTTGCGGGGTTCCTCCGTCAGCAACACCGGGGAGCTGTTTTTT	CATSDLRGSSVSNTGELFF
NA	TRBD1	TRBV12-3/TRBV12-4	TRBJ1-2	TGTGCCAGCACCCAGGACAGGGGCTATGGCTACACCTTC	CASTQDRGYGYTF
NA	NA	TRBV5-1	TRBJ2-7	TGCGCCAGCAGCCCCTCCCAGGGTGCCTACGAGCAGTACTTC	CASSPSQGAYEQYF
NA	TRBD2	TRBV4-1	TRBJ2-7	TGCGCCAGCAGCCAAGTGTTGTTAGCGGGAGGGAATTATCGTGACGAGCAGTACTTC	CASSQVLLAGGNYRDEQYF
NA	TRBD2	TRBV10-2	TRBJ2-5	TGCGCCAGCAGCCAAGCGGGAGCGCTCCAAGAGACCCAGTACTTC	CASSQAGALQETQYF
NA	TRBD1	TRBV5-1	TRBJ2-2	TGCGCCAGCAGCCCCTGGACAGGGTATACGAACACCGGGGAGCTGTTTTTT	CASSPWTGYTNTGELFF
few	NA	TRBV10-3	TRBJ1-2	TGTGCCATCAGTGAGCGGCAGACGGGCTATGGCTACACCTTC	CAISERQTGYGYTF
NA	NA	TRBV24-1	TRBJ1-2	TGTGCCACCAGTGGAAGAGGCAGAAACTATGGCTACACCTTC	CATSGRGRNYGYTF
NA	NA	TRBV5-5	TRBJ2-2	TGTGCCAGCAGCCAACTACCGAACACCGGGGAGCTGTTTTTT	CASSQLPNTGELFF
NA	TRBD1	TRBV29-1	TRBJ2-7	TGCAGCGTTCAGGGGGCCTACGAGCAGTACTTC	CSVQGAYEQYF
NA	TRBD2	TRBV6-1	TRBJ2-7	TGTGCCAGCACGGCTAGCGGGAGTATCTACGAGCAGTACTTC	CASTASGSIYEQYF
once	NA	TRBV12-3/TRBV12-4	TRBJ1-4	TGTGCCAGCAGAAAGGGTCCAACTAATGAAAAACTGTTTTTT	CASRKGPTNEKLFF
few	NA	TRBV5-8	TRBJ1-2	TGTGCCAGCAGCTTGGACGGGTGGGTCTATAATGGCTACACCTTC	CASSLDGWVYNGYTF
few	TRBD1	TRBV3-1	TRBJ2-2	TGTGCCAGCCACCGACAGGGGGCTGGGACCGGGGAGCTGTTTTTT	CASHRQGAGTGELFF
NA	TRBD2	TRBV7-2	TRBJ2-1	TGTGCCAGCAGCCAGGCACCGGGACTAGCGACCTATGAGCAGTTCTTC	CASSQAPGLATYEQFF
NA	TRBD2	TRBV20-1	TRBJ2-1	TGCAGTGCACTGACTAGCGGGAGTCACAATGAGCAGTTCTTC	CSALTSGSHNEQFF
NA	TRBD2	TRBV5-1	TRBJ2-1	TGCGCCAGCAGTAAACCGGGACTAGCGATTTACAATGAGCAGTTCTTC	CASSKPGLAIYNEQFF
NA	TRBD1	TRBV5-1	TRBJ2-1	TGCGCCAGCAGCCCTGGGGACAGTGCGAGAGAGCAGTTCTTC	CASSPGDSAREQFF
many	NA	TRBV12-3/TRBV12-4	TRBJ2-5	TGTGCCAGCAGTTTGATAGAGACCCAGTACTTC	CASSLIETQYF
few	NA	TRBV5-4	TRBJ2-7	TGTGCCAGCACCGACCGGGGGGCCTCCTACGAGCAGTACTTC	CASTDRGASYEQYF
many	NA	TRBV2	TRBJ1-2	TGTGCCAGCAGTGAAGATCTTTTCCAAGTAGGGACTACTAATGGCTACACCTTC	CASSEDLFQVGTTNGYTF
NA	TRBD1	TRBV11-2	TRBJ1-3	TGTGCCAGCAGCTTAGGTGGGACAGCTGGAAACACCATATATTTT	CASSLGGTAGNTIYF
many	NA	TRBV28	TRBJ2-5	TGTGCCAGCAGTTTATGGAGCGGCGGGACAGACCAAGAGACCCAGTACTTC	CASSLWSGGTDQETQYF
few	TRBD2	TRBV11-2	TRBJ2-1	TGTGCCAGCAGCTTAGATCGGGGGGATCCGTCCTACAATGAGCAGTTCTTC	CASSLDRGDPSYNEQFF
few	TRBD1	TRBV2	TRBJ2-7	TGTGCCAGCAGTCCAGGACAGGGGCGACCCTACGAGCAGTACTTC	CASSPGQGRPYEQYF
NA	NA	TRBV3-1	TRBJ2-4	TGTGCCAGCAGCCACACCGGGAAAAAAAACATTCAGTACTTC	CASSHTGKKNIQYF
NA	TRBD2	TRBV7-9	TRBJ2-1	TGTGCCAGCAGCCCTGGGGGACTAGCGACATTGGAGCAGTTCTTC	CASSPGGLATLEQFF
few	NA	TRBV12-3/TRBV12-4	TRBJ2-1	TGTGCCAGCAACCGAGGGGATTATGAGCAGTTCTTC	CASNRGDYEQFF
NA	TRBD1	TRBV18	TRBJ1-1	TGTGCCAGCTCACCACCGGGACAGAGATCTGAAGCTTTCTTT	CASSPPGQRSEAFF
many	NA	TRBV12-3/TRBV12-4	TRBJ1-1	TGTGCCATCCGGCCGTCGAACACTGAAGCTTTCTTT	CAIRPSNTEAFF
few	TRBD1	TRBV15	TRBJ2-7	TGTGCCACCAGCAGTAAGACAGGGATCTCCTACGAGCAGTACTTC	CATSSKTGISYEQYF
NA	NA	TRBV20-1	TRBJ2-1	TGCAGTGCAAGAGACCAACCGGGGGTTGAGCAGTTCTTC	CSARDQPGVEQFF
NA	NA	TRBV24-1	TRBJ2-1	TGTGCCACCAGTGATTCAGGACAGATCAGCTCCTACAATGAGCAGTTCTTC	CATSDSGQISSYNEQFF
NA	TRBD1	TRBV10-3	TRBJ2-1	TGTGCCATCAGTTCGACAGGGTACAATGAGCAGTTCTTC	CAISSTGYNEQFF
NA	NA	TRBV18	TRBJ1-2	TGTGCCAGCTCACCATCATTAGGGTACTATGGCTACACCTTC	CASSPSLGYYGYTF
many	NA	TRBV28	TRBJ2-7	TGTGCCACACACGGGTCCTACGAGCAGTACTTC	CATHGSYEQYF
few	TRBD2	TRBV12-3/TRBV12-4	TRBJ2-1	TGTGCCAGCACCCTGGGACTAGCGGGAGTAATTGAGCAGTTCTTC	CASTLGLAGVIEQFF
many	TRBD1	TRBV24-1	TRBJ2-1	TGTGCCACCAGTGATTTAACGGACAGGGATAATCACAATGAGCAGTTCTTC	CATSDLTDRDNHNEQFF